This T cell receptor (beta chain) was sequenced in a study of blood T cell repertoires in COVID-19. Study in general: The United States, Italy and Spain supplied acute and convalescent COVID-19 samples. From T cells, B-cell-depleted T cells, or PBMCs came the material, which was cDNA or gDNA.

Germline V gives CDR1 SGHVS, CDR2 FNYEAQ. This CDR3 is 18 amino acids long. J was trimmed by 2 bases and V by 3 bases; bases with no gene match: 14. Only a few counts were recorded for this clone. Authors' data handling: Amplified reference gene primers provided the basis for estimating nucleated cell counts. The method was immunoSEQ multiplex PCR; TCRdb's version includes in-frame clones alone and lacks a portion of them. The D gene and trimming were derived from the DNA, and the V and J assignments and clone size from that table. The sample has fewer than 90,000 clones, roughly 87% seen once; the top ten hold roughly 14%.

This receptor was taken from a male donor with acute or convalescent COVID-19. The source material was peripheral blood. The chain combines TRBV7-6 with TRBJ1-2; TRBD1 agrees at 8 bases. The CDR3: CASSLEPPTGVGNYGYTF. For the CDR3, the DNA is TGTGCCAGCAGCTTGGAGCCTCCGACAGGGGTCGGGAACTATGGCTACACCTTC. The full variable domain, completed using reference TRBV7-6 and TRBJ1-2, is GAGVSQSPRYKVTKRGQDVALRCDPISGHVSLYWYRQALGQGPEFLTYFNYEAQQDKSGLPNDRFSAERPEGSISTLTIQRTEQRDSAMYRCASSLEPPTGVGNYGYTFGSGTRLTVV.